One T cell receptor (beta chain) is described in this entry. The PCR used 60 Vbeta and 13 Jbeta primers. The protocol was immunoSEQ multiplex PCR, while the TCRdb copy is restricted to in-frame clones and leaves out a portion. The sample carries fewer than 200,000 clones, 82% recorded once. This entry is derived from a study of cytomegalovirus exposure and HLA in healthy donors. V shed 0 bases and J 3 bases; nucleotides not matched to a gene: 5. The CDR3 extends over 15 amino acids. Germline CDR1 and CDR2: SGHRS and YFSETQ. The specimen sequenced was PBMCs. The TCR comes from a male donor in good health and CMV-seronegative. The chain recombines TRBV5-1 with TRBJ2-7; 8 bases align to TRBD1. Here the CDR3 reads CASSLESGGYYEQYF. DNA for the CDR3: TGCGCCAGCAGCTTGGAGTCAGGGGGCTACTACGAGCAGTACTTC.